The clone carrying this TCR beta chain appeared a few times. Antigen specificity is unknown. Assay: immunoSEQ multiplex PCR; the TCRdb copy retains only in-frame clones and omits some. Among fewer than 12,000 clones listed, over 70% were seen once. The data originate from a study of T cells in localized non-small cell lung cancer. The CDR3 spans 15 residues. CDR1 and CDR2 from the germline V gene are LNHDA and SQIVND (reference sequence). Trimming took 3 bases from V and 0 from J, leaving 9 bases between them. Findings of the study overall: Without multi-region sequencing, intratumor heterogeneity could not be excluded. The appearance of a median roughly 61 of the top 100 tumor clones was seen in adjacent lung. T cell clonality was highest in uninvolved adjacent lung, above tumor. Longer overall survival was linked to higher blood T cell density.

Sequencing was performed on peripheral blood, taken before any cancer treatment. J is TRBJ1-3 and V is TRBV19, with D uncertain. This TCR was sampled from a male donor aged 60 or older with stage I lung adenocarcinoma. CDR3 in amino acids: CASSIDASSGNTIYF. Here the CDR3 DNA reads TGTGCCAGTAGTATTGATGCAAGCTCTGGAAACACCATATATTTT. The variable domain in full, with the rest retrieved from reference TRBV19 and TRBJ1-3, is DGGITQSPKYLFRKEGQNVTLSCEQNLNHDAMYWYRQDPGQGLRLIYYSQIVNDFQKGDIAEGYSVSREKKESFPLTVTSAQKNPTAFYLCASSIDASSGNTIYFGEGSWLTVV.